This T cell receptor beta chain was profiled in a study of graft-versus-host responses after intestinal transplantation. Study context: Each of the recipients got a multivisceral, liver-intestinal, or isolated intestinal transplant. After anti-thymocyte globulin induction, recipients took tacrolimus and steroids for 3 to 4 years.

Study-level findings and limits: Declines in HvG clones occurring early post-transplant were associated with peak circulating GvH clone levels. In recipient marrow, GvH clones were found, and some appeared first in ileum or blood.

Comments on this clone: The antigen is unknown.

TCRdb keeps only in-frame clones here, not all; method: immunoSEQ multiplex PCR. The sample records tens of thousands of clones, just under 95% being singletons. This clonotype originated in a human donor who received an intestinal transplant. Sequences were derived from unstimulated CD8+ T cells sorted from spleen or lymph node cells, sampled before intestinal transplant.

This CDR3 reads CASKLAGGRALEQYF. DNA for the CDR3: TGTGCCAGCAAACTAGCGGGAGGGCGAGCCCTCGAGCAGTACTTC. The rearrangement joins TRBV6-5 to TRBJ2-7, with 13 nucleotides matching TRBD2. The germline V gene encodes CDR1 MNHEY and CDR2 SVGAGI. The CDR3 is 15 amino acids. V shed 7 bases and J 6 bases; nucleotides not matched to a gene: 9.